This TCR beta chain originates from a study of somatic mutations in cytotoxic T cells in rheumatoid arthritis. Overall study findings and caveats: A significant difference in CD8+ T-cell clonality was not found between rheumatoid arthritis patients and age-matched healthy controls.

Remarks on this clone: The antigen is not known.

Original analysis: Concordance between patient CD8+ clones exceeding 1% and published virus-specific TCRB sequences was infrequent. Data came from immunoSEQ multiplex PCR; TCRdb stores just in-frame clones and leaves some out. D and trimming were read from the DNA, whereas the V and J calls and clone size are those reported in that table. The data show 8,900 or so clones, under 80% seen once. Both CD4+ and CD8+ cells were separated through positive magnetic bead selection, and their purity was verified using flow cytometry. The CDR3 length is 12 residues. Trimming left V 2 bases short and J 6 bases short, with 4 bases between. CDR1 is MNHNY and CDR2 is SVGAGI in the germline V gene (reference sequence).

This TCR was sampled from an adult with rheumatoid arthritis. Input material: CD8+ T cells sorted from blood. This rearrangement joins TRBV6-6 to TRBJ2-2; no firm D call. CDR3 bases: TGTGCCAGCAGTTACAACGCCGGGGAGCTGTTTTTT. As protein: CASSYNAGELFF.